This T cell receptor (beta chain) was found in a study of T cells in narcolepsy. The sample holds one count of this clone. The CDR3 contains 15 residues. Per germline, CDR1 PRHDT and CDR2 FYEKMQ (reference sequence). V was pared by 5 bases and J by 3 bases, with 9 bases of the junction left unmatched. The method was immunoSEQ multiplex PCR; TCRdb's version includes in-frame clones alone and lacks a portion of them. Found here are about 31,000 clones, around four fifths of them singletons; the top ten hold about 1.2%. Sequenced: CD45RA- memory CD4+ T cells from PBMCs. The source of this sequence is a human donor with narcolepsy. The chain carries TRBV13 and TRBJ1-1; 7 nucleotides match TRBD1. CDR3 DNA sequence: TGTGCCAGCAGCCGCCCGACAGGGACCCACACTGAAGCTTTCTTT. Amino acids: CASSRPTGTHTEAFF.